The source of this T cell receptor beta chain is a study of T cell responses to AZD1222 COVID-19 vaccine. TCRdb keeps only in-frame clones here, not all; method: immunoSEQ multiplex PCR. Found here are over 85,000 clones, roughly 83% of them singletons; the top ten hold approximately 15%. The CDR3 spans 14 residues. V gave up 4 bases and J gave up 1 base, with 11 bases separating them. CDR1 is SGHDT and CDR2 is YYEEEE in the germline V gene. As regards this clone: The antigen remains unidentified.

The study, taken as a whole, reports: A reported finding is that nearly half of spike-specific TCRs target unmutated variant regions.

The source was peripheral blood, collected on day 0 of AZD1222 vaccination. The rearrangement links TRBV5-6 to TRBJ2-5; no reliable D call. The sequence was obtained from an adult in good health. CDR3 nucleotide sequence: TGTGCCAGCAGCCCTCCTTCGGGCCAAGAGACCCAGTACTTC. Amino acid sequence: CASSPPSGQETQYF.